This T cell receptor beta chain was profiled in a study of human T cells and chemical hapten exposure. Whole-study context: Small differences in pooled library volume mainly drove the variation in TCR yields per sample.

V was clipped by 3 bases and J by 0 bases, with 15 bases between them. Germline V gene lookup returns CDR1 WSHSY and CDR2 SAAADI. The CDR3 contains 16 residues. Extraction yielded total RNA from whole blood (unfractionated). Unique molecular identifiers were attached to individual cDNA molecules during library preparation. In the original analysis: TCRs per sample had a median of around 96,000 and ranged from about 23,224 to 700,000. TCRdb re-called the reads with MiXCR, one entry per CDR3 protein. These V and J calls originate from TCRdb's pipeline instead of the authors' own analysis. The sample records about 120,000 distinct CDR3 sequences, 8.5% being singletons.

The sequenced material came from whole blood. This clonotype was obtained from a human donor in good health. Some clones in this sample may be carry-over from other donors' samples. The chain links TRBV10-2 to TRBJ2-7; the D gene could be TRBD1 or TRBD2 (5 bases each). CDR3: CASSDMWGSASYEQYF. CDR3 sequence (DNA): TGCGCCAGCAGTGATATGTGGGGGTCCGCCTCCTACGAGCAGTACTTC.